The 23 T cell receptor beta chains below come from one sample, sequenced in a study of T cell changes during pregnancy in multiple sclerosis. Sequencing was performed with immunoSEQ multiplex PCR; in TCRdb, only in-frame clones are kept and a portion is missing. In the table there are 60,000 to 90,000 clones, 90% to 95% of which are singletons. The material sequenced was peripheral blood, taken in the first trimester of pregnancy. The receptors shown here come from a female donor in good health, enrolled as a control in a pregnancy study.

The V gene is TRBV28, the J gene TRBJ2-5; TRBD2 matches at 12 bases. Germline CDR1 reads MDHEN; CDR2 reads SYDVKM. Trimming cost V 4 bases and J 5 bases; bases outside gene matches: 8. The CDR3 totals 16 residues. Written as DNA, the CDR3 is TGTGCCAGCAGTTCTCCCGGGACTAGCGGGCGGGAGACCCAGTACTTC. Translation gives CASSSPGTSGRETQYF.

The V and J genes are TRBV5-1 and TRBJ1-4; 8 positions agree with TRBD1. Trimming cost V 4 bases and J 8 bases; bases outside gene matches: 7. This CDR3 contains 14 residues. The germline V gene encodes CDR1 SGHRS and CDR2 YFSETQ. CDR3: CASSRGQEGEKLFF. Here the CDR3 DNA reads TGCGCCAGCAGCCGGGGACAGGAGGGGGAAAAACTGTTTTTT.

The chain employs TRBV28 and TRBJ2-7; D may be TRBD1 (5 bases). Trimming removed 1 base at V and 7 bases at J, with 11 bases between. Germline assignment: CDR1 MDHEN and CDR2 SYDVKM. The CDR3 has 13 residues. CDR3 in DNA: TGTGCCAGCAGTTTATACCTAGACAGTGAGCAGTACTTC. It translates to CASSLYLDSEQYF.

This CDR3 is CASSLAGLAVNTDTQYF. As DNA, the CDR3 is TGTGCCAGCAGCTTGGCGGGACTAGCGGTTAACACAGATACGCAGTATTTT. This chain connects TRBV5-6 to TRBJ2-3, with 11 bases lining up with TRBD2. Trimming took 0 bases from V and 2 from J; bases not matched to a gene: 5. CDR3 length: 17 residues. The germline gives CDR1 SGHDT, CDR2 YYEEEE.

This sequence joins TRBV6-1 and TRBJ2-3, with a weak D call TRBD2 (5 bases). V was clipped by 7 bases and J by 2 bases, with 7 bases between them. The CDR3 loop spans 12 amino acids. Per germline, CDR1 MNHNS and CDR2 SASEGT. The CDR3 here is CASNGDTDTQYF. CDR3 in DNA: TGTGCCAGCAACGGGGACACAGATACGCAGTATTTT.

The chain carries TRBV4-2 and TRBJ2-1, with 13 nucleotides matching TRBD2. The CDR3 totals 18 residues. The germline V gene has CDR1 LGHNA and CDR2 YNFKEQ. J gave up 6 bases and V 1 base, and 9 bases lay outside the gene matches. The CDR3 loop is CASSQGTSGRKGSNEQFF. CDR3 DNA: TGTGCCAGCAGCCAAGGGACTAGCGGGAGAAAAGGGAGCAATGAGCAGTTCTTC.

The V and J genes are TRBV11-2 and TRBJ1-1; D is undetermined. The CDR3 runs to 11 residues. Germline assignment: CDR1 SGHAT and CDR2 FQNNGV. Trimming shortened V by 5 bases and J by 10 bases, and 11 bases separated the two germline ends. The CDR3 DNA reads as TGTGCCAGCAGCCTGCCGGGAACAGCTTTCTTT. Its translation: CASSLPGTAFF.

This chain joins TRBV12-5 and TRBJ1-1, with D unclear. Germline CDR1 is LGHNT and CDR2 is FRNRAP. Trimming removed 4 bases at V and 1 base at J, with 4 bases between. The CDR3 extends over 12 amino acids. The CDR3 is CASGWANTEAFF. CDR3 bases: TGTGCTAGTGGTTGGGCGAACACTGAAGCTTTCTTT.

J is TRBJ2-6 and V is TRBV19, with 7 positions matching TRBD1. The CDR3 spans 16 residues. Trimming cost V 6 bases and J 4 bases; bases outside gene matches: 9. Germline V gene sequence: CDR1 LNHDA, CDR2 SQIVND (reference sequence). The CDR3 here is CASRRDRALGANVLTF. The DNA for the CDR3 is TGTGCCAGTAGGAGAGACAGGGCGTTGGGGGCCAACGTCCTGACTTTC.

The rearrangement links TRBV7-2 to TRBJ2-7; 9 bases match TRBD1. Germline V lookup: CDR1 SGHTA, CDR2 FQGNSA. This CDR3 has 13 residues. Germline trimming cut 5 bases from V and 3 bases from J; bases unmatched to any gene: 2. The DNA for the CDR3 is TGTGCCAGCAGCCCGGGACAGGGCTACGAGCAGTACTTC. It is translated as CASSPGQGYEQYF.

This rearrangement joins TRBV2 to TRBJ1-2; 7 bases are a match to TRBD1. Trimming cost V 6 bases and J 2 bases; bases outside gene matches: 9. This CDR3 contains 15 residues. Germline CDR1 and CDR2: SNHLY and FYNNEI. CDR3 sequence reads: CASRALQGQNYGYTF. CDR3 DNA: TGTGCCAGCAGAGCTTTACAGGGGCAGAACTATGGCTACACCTTC.

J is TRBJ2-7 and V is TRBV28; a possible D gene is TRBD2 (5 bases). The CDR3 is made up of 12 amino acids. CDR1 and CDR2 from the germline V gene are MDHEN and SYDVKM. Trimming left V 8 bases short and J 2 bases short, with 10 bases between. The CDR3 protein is CASQRSAYEQYF. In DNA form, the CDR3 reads TGTGCCAGCCAGCGGAGCGCCTACGAGCAGTACTTC.

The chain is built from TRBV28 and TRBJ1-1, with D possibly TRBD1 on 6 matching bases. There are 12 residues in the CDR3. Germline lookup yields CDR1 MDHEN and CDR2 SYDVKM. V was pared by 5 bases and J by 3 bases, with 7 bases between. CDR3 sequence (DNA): TGTGCCAGCAGTACAGGGTACACTGAAGCTTTCTTT. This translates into CASSTGYTEAFF.

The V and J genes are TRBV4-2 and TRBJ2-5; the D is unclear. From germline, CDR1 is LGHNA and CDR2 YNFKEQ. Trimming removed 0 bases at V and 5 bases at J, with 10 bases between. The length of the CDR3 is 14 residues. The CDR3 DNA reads TGTGCCAGCAGCCAAGATAGACGGCGGGAGACCCAGTACTTC. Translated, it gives CASSQDRRRETQYF.

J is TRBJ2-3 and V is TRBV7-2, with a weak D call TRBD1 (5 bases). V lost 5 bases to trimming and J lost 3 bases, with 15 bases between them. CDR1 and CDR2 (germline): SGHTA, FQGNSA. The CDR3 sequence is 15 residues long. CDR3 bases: TGTGCCAGCAGCAAACAGGTTACCTCTACAGATACGCAGTATTTT. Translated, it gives CASSKQVTSTDTQYF. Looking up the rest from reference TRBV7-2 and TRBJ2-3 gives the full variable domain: GAGVSQSPSNKVTEKGKDVELRCDPISGHTALYWYRQSLGQGLEFLIYFQGNSAPDKSGLPSDRFSAERTGGSVSTLTIQRTQQEDSAVYLCASSKQVTSTDTQYFGPGTRLTVL.

CDR3 sequence: CASSPSTSRSTGELFF. The DNA for the CDR3 is TGTGCCAGCAGCCCCTCCACTTCGAGGTCCACCGGGGAGCTGTTTTTT. This sequence joins TRBV7-9 and TRBJ2-2; D ambiguous. From germline, CDR1 is SEHNR and CDR2 FQNEAQ (reference sequence). The CDR3 is 16 amino acids. V gave up 5 bases and J gave up 4 bases, with 17 bases separating them.

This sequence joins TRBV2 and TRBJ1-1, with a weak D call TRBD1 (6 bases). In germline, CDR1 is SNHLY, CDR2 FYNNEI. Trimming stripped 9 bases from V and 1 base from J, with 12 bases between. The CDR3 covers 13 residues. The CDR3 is CASRLQGNTEAFF. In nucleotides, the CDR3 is TGTGCCAGTAGACTACAGGGGAACACTGAAGCTTTCTTT.

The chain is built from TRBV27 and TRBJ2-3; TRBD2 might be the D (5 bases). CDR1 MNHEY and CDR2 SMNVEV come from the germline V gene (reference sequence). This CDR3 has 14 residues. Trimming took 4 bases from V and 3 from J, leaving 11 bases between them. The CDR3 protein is CASSSLVGTDTQYF. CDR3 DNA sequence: TGTGCCAGCAGTTCACTAGTAGGTACAGATACGCAGTATTTT.

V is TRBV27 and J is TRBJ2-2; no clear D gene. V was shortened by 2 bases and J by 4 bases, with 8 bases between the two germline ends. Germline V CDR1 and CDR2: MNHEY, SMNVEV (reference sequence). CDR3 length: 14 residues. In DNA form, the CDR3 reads TGTGCCAGCAGTTTAAACGCAGTCACCGGGGAGCTGTTTTTT. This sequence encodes CASSLNAVTGELFF.

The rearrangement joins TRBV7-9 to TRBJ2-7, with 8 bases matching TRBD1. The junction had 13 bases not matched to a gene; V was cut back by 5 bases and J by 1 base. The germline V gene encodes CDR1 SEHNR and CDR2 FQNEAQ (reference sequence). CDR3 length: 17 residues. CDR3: CASSETIGRGHSYEQYF. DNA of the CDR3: TGTGCCAGCAGCGAAACCATCGGCAGGGGGCATTCCTACGAGCAGTACTTC.

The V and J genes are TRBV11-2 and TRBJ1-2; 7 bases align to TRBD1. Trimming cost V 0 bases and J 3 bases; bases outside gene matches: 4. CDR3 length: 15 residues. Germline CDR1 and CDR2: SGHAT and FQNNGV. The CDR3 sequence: CASSLDATGYYGYTF. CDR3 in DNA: TGTGCCAGCAGCTTAGATGCGACAGGGTACTATGGCTACACCTTC.

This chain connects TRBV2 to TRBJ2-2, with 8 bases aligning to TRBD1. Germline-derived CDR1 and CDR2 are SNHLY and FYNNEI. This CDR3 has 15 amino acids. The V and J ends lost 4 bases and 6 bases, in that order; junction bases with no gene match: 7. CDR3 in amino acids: CASSAGTGLAGELFF. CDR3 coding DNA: TGTGCCAGCAGTGCTGGGACAGGCTTAGCCGGGGAGCTGTTTTTT.

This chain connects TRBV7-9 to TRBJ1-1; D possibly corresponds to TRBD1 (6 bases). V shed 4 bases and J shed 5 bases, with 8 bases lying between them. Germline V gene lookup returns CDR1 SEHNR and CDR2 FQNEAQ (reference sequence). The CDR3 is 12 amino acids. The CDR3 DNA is TGTGCCAGCAGCTCAGGGGCGACTGAAGCTTTCTTT. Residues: CASSSGATEAFF.